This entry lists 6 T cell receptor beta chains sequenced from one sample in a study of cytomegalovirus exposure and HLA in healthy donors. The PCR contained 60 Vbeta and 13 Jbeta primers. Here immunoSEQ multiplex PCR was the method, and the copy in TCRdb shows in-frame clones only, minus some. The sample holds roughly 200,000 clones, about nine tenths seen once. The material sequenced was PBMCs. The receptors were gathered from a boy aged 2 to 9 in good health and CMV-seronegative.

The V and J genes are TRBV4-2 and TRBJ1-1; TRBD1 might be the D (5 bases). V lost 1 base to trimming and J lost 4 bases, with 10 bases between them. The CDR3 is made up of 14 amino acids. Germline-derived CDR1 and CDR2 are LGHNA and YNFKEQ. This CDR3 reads CASSQAGGTTEAFF. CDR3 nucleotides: TGTGCCAGCAGCCAAGCGGGGGGTACCACTGAAGCTTTCTTT.

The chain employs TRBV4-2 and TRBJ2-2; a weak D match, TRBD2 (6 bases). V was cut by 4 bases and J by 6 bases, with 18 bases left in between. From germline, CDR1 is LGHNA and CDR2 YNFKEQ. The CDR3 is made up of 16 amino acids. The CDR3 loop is CASSPEGREGSGELFF. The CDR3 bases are TGTGCCAGCAGCCCGGAGGGCAGGGAAGGTTCCGGGGAGCTGTTTTTT.

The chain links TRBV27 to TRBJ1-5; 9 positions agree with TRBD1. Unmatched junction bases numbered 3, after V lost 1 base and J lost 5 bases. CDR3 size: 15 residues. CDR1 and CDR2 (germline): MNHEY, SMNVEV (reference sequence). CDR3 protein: CASSLWGDRDQPQHF. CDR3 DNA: TGTGCCAGCAGTTTATGGGGGGACAGGGATCAGCCCCAGCATTTT.

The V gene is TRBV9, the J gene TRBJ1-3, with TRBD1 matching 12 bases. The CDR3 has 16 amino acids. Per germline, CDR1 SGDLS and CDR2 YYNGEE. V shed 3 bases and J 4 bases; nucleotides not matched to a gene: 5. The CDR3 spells CASSAGTGGAGNTIYF. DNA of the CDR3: TGTGCCAGCAGCGCAGGGACAGGGGGCGCCGGAAACACCATATATTTT.

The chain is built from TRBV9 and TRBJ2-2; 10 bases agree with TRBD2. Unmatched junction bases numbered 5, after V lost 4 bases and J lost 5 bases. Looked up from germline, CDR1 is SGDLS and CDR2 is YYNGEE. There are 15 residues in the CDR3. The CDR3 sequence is CASSQSGGGTGELFF. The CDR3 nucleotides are TGTGCCAGCAGCCAGAGCGGGGGGGGGACCGGGGAGCTGTTTTTT.

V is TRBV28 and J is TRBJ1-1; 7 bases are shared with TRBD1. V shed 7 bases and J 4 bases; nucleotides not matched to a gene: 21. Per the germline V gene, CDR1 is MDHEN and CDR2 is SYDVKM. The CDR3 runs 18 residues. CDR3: CASIWAPEGTAQSTEAFF. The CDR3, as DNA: TGTGCCAGCATTTGGGCCCCTGAAGGGACAGCACAAAGCACTGAAGCTTTCTTT.